These T cell receptor beta chains were read from a single sample in a study of glioma-infiltrating T cells. TCRdb analysed the multiplex PCR reads with MiXCR anew, one entry per CDR3 protein. The sample has around 390,000 distinct CDR3 sequences, roughly two fifths seen once. Sample: glioma tissue, nonneoplastic brain tissue, or PBMCs (not recorded which). The receptors stem from a human donor with low-grade glioma or glioblastoma, undergoing nonglioma brain surgery, or in good health (not recorded which). CDR3s include the opening cysteine and the closing phenylalanine or tryptophan. Fields, in order: V gene, clone size, D gene, J gene, CDR3 DNA, CDR3 protein. The D gene is left open where the match is weak. Some rows mark clone size as missing; the rest say once, few, many or name a class of expanded clone.

TRBV18	-	-	TRBJ2-7	TGTGCCAGCTCAGCCGAGTGGATCTCCTACGAGCAGTACTTC	CASSAEWISYEQYF
TRBV12-3/TRBV12-4	-	-	TRBJ2-1	TGTGCCAGCAGTCTTAGGAGGGGGCCTAGCAATGAGCAGTTCTTC	CASSLRRGPSNEQFF
TRBV27	many	TRBD1	TRBJ1-3	TGTGCCAGCAGTTCCCCCCGGGACAGCGAAAACACCATATATTTT	CASSSPRDSENTIYF
TRBV20-1	-	TRBD1	TRBJ2-7	TGCAGTGCTAGACGCCGGGACAGGGCCTACGAGCAGTACTTC	CSARRRDRAYEQYF
TRBV28	few	-	TRBJ2-3	TGTGCCAGCAGTCCACCCGGGCTCCCCGGCACAGATACGCAGTATTTT	CASSPPGLPGTDTQYF
TRBV12-3/TRBV12-4	few	-	TRBJ1-4	TGTGCCAGCAGCCGAATAACTAATGAAAAACTGTTTTTT	CASSRITNEKLFF
TRBV5-4	-	-	TRBJ1-3	TGTGCCAGCAGCCCGGAGGCAGGGGCTGGAAACACCATATATTTT	CASSPEAGAGNTIYF
TRBV20-1	-	-	TRBJ2-1	TGCAGTGCTATGGAGGACTCCTACAATGAGCAGTTCTTC	CSAMEDSYNEQFF
TRBV27	once	TRBD2	TRBJ2-3	TGTGCCTGCAGTTCCGTGGCGGGAGAAGGCACAGATACGAAGTATTTT	CACSSVAGEGTDTKYF
TRBV28	-	-	TRBJ2-2	TGTGCCGCCGGGGGTCTCACCGGGGAGCTGTTTTTT	CAAGGLTGELFF
TRBV12-3/TRBV12-4	many	-	TRBJ1-2	TGTGCCAGCAGTTTACAGGTCACCGGCTACACCTTC	CASSLQVTGYTF
TRBV5-4	-	TRBD2	TRBJ2-7	TGTGCCAGCAGCTTGGGGCCAGCGGGATATTCCGAGCAGTACTTC	CASSLGPAGYSEQYF
TRBV5-1	-	TRBD1	TRBJ2-7	TGCGCCAGCAGATGGGGGACAGGATCCTACGAGCAGTACTTC	CASRWGTGSYEQYF
TRBV27	many	-	TRBJ2-7	TGTGCCAGCAGTTTAGGAGGATTTGCCTACGAGCAGTACTTC	CASSLGGFAYEQYF
TRBV16	-	-	TRBJ2-7	TGTGCCAGCAGCCGGACGATCGTATACGAGCAGTACTTC	CASSRTIVYEQYF
TRBV5-1	-	TRBD2	TRBJ2-1	TGCGCCAGCAGCAGGGCTAGCGGTTACAATGAGCAGTTCTTC	CASSRASGYNEQFF
TRBV20-1	many	TRBD2	TRBJ2-7	TGCAGTGCTAGAGTTTCGGGGGGGTCCTACGAGCAGTACTTC	CSARVSGGSYEQYF
TRBV5-1	few	TRBD2	TRBJ2-3	TGCGCCAGCAGCCGAACTAGCGGAGAAGTCACAGATACGCAGTATTTT	CASSRTSGEVTDTQYF
TRBV28	-	-	TRBJ1-4	TGTGCCAGCAGTGGGGCTAGCTGGACTAATGAAAGACTGTTTTTT	CASSGASWTNERLFF
TRBV6-5	-	-	TRBJ1-2	TGTGCCAGCAGTTACTCGACACTTAACTGTGGCTACACCTTC	CASSYSTLNCGYTF
TRBV20-1	-	TRBD2	TRBJ2-7	TGCAGTGCTCCCGGGACTATCGGGAGAGGTGACGAGCAGTACTTC	CSAPGTIGRGDEQYF
TRBV28	few	-	TRBJ2-7	TGTGCCAGCAGTTTAGGAAGTCAGGGGGGCTACGAGCAGTACTTC	CASSLGSQGGYEQYF
TRBV20-1	-	-	TRBJ2-3	TGCAGTGCTAGAGATCCGGGGACTCACACAGATACGCAGTATTTT	CSARDPGTHTDTQYF
TRBV25-1	-	TRBD1	TRBJ2-1	TGTGCCAGCAGTGAGACAGGGGGGCCATCCTACAATGAGCAGTTCTTC	CASSETGGPSYNEQFF
TRBV20-1	many	TRBD1	TRBJ2-3	TGCAGTGCTCCCCGGGACAGGGGGTGGTTAGATACGCAGTATTTT	CSAPRDRGWLDTQYF
TRBV20-1	many	-	TRBJ2-3	TGCAGTGCTGGCCGGTATACGCAGTATTTT	CSAGRYTQYF
TRBV27	many	-	TRBJ1-2	TGTGCCAGCAGTTTAGGAGGTCTAAACTATGGCTACACCTTC	CASSLGGLNYGYTF
TRBV24-1	-	-	TRBJ2-1	TGTGCCACCAGTGATAAATCTATACCGCTGGGAGAGCAGTTCTTC	CATSDKSIPLGEQFF
TRBV5-1	-	TRBD2	TRBJ2-5	TGCGCCAGCAGCTTGGATGGGGGGGAAGAGACCCAGTACTTC	CASSLDGGEETQYF
TRBV20-1	-	-	TRBJ1-2	TGCAGTGCTAGTGCGACAGGTGGCAACTATGGCTACACCTTC	CSASATGGNYGYTF
TRBV20-1	few	-	TRBJ2-3	TGCAGTGCTAGAGACAGGACCACAGATACGCAGTATTTT	CSARDRTTDTQYF
TRBV6-2/TRBV6-3	many	TRBD2	TRBJ2-1	TGTGCCAGCAGTTACTCGAGGGCTAGCGGGGTGAAATATGAGCAGTTCTTC	CASSYSRASGVKYEQFF
TRBV28	-	TRBD2	TRBJ2-3	TGTGCCAGCAGTGTTACTAGCGGAGATCGCACAGATGCTCAGTATTTT	CASSVTSGDRTDAQYF
TRBV27	-	TRBD2	TRBJ2-1	TGTGCCAGCAGCTATGGACTAGCGGGAAATGGTGAGCAGTTCTTC	CASSYGLAGNGEQFF
TRBV19	once	-	TRBJ1-1	TGTGCCAGTATGAAGGGACCGGTCCTCACTGAAACTTTCTTT	CASMKGPVLTETFF
TRBV20-1	-	-	TRBJ1-4	TGCAGTGCATCTATCAGAAGAACAACTAATGAAAAACTGTTTTTT	CSASIRRTTNEKLFF
TRBV24-1	many	TRBD1	TRBJ1-1	TGTGCCACCAGTGCCCCGACAGGGCCCAGAGGTGAAGCTTTCTTT	CATSAPTGPRGEAFF
TRBV10-3	-	-	TRBJ2-7	TGTGCCATCAGTTCCGGACGGTCCTTCTCCTACGAGCAGTACTTC	CAISSGRSFSYEQYF
TRBV20-1	-	TRBD1	TRBJ2-2	TGCAGTGTTCCGGACAGGGCGAACACCGGGGAGCTGTTTTTT	CSVPDRANTGELFF
TRBV4-1	-	-	TRBJ1-4	TGCGCCAGCAGCCCCCCTGTGAGAAGGGAAAAACTGTTTTTT	CASSPPVRREKLFF
TRBV7-2	few	TRBD1	TRBJ1-2	TGTGCCAGCACCCCAAGACAGGGCCCGATCTATGGCTACACCTTC	CASTPRQGPIYGYTF
TRBV19	-	-	TRBJ2-4	TGTGCCAGTACCTCGGGACTAGCCAAAAACATTCAGTACTTC	CASTSGLAKNIQYF
TRBV7-2	few	-	TRBJ2-7	TGTGCCAGCAGCTTGGAGGGGGGAGTGGTCTACGAGCAGTACTTC	CASSLEGGVVYEQYF
TRBV7-8	few	-	TRBJ2-7	TGTGCCAGCAGCTTAAATCCCGGAGGGACCTACGAGCAGTACTTC	CASSLNPGGTYEQYF
TRBV7-2	few	-	TRBJ2-5	TGTGCCAGCAGCTCAAAGGGGGAGACCCAGTACTTC	CASSSKGETQYF
TRBV7-9	few	TRBD2	TRBJ2-7	TGTGCCAGCAGCTTGGTCGGGACTAGCGGAAGCTCCTACGAGCAGTACTTC	CASSLVGTSGSSYEQYF
TRBV2	few	TRBD1	TRBJ1-2	TGTGCCAGCAGTGAACACCGGGACAGACGGGGCTACACCTTC	CASSEHRDRRGYTF
TRBV5-1	-	-	TRBJ1-1	TGCGCCAGCAAAAAGGGGGACCGCCCATGGAACACTGAAGCTTTCTTT	CASKKGDRPWNTEAFF
TRBV20-1	few	-	TRBJ2-7	TGCAGTGCTAGCGGCGGCAGCTACGAGCAGTACTTC	CSASGGSYEQYF
TRBV18	-	TRBD2	TRBJ2-5	TGTGCCAGCTCGTCAGCGGGAGGCTGGCAAGAGACCCAGTACTTC	CASSSAGGWQETQYF
TRBV5-1	-	-	TRBJ1-1	TGCGCCAGCACCGCGACAGTTAACACTGAAGCTTTCTTT	CASTATVNTEAFF
TRBV20-1	few	-	TRBJ2-7	TGCAGTGCTATCCCCGAGGTGCGATACGAGCAGTACTTC	CSAIPEVRYEQYF
TRBV4-3	few	TRBD2	TRBJ2-1	TGCGCCAGCAGCCAAGATGTCCGGGAGGGCATTTACAATGAGCAGTTCTTC	CASSQDVREGIYNEQFF
TRBV4-1	-	-	TRBJ2-3	TGCGCCAGCAGCCAGACGAAGGGGTTCCCAGATACGCAGTATTTT	CASSQTKGFPDTQYF
TRBV11-2	-	TRBD1	TRBJ1-2	TGTGCCAGCAGCTTGGGACAGACCCCCTATGGCTACACCTTC	CASSLGQTPYGYTF
TRBV4-1	few	TRBD2	TRBJ2-1	TGCGCCAGCAGCCAAGAAAGGGGCGGAGCGGGAGGGGAGGGTGAGCAGTTCTTC	CASSQERGGAGGEGEQFF
TRBV7-6	few	-	TRBJ2-5	TGTGCCAGCAGCCACTTAGTATTTTTAGTGTCGGGAACCCAAGAGACCCAGTACTTC	CASSHLVFLVSGTQETQYF
TRBV7-2	few	-	TRBJ1-5	TGTGCCAGCAGCTTAGGGGTACAGAATAGCAATCAGCCCCAGCATTTT	CASSLGVQNSNQPQHF
TRBV28	few	-	TRBJ2-3	TGTGCCAGCACCTTGGCAGCGGTACCCACAGATACGCAGTATTTT	CASTLAAVPTDTQYF